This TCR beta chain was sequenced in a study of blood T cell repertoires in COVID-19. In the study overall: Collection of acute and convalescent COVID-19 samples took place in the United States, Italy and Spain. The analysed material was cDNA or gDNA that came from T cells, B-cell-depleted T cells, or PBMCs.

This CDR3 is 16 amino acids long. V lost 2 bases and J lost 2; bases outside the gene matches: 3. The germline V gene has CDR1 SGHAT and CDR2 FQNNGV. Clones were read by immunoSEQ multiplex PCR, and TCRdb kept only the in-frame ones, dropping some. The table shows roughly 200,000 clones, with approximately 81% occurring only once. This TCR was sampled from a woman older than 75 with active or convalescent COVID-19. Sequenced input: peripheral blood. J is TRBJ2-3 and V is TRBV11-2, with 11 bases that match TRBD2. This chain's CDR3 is CASSLRLAGTTDTQYF. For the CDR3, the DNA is TGTGCCAGCAGCTTACGACTAGCGGGAACCACAGATACGCAGTATTTT.